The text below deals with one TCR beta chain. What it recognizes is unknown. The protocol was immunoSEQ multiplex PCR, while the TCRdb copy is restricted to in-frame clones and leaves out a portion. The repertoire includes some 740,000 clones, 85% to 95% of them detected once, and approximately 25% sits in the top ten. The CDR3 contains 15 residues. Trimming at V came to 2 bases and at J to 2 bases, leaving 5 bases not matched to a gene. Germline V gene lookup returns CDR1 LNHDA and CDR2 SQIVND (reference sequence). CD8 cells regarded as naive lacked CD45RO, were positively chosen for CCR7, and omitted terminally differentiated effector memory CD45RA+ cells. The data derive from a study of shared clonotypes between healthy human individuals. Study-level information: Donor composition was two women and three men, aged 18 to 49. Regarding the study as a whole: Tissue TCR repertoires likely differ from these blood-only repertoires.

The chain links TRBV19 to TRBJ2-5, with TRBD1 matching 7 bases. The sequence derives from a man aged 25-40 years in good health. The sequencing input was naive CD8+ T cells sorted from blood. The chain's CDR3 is CASSIQGVEQETQYF. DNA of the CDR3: TGTGCCAGTAGTATACAGGGGGTGGAACAAGAGACCCAGTACTTC. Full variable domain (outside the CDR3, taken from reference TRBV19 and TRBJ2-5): DGGITQSPKYLFRKEGQNVTLSCEQNLNHDAMYWYRQDPGQGLRLIYYSQIVNDFQKGDIAEGYSVSREKKESFPLTVTSAQKNPTAFYLCASSIQGVEQETQYFGPGTRLLVL.